A single TCR beta chain is shown here with its context. Other DNA sequences in the sample encode the same CDR3. This CDR3 region has 14 residues. V was trimmed by 1 base and J by 2 bases, leaving 7 bases between them. Germline-derived CDR1 and CDR2 are SGHTA and FQGNSA. Clones were read by immunoSEQ multiplex PCR, and TCRdb kept only the in-frame ones, dropping some. Here the sample spans some 90,000 clones, around 67% being singletons. The sample is drawn from a study of blood T cell repertoires in COVID-19. The material sequenced was peripheral blood. The chain is built from TRBV7-2 and TRBJ2-3; D gene uncertain. This receptor was obtained from a woman aged 55-70 years in a cohort sampled during active or convalescent COVID-19. In DNA form, the CDR3 reads TGTGCCAGCAGCTTAGGGCTAGTCACAGATACGCAGTATTTT. Its protein is CASSLGLVTDTQYF.